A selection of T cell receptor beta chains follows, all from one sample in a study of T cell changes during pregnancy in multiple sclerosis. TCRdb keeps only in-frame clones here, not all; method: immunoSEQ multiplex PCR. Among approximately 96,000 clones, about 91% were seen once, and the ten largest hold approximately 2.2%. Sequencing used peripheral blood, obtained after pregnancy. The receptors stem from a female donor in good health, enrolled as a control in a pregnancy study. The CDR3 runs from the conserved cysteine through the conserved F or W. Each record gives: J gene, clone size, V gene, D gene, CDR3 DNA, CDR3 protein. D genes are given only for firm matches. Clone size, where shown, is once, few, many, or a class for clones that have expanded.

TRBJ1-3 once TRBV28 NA TGTGCCAGCAGTACCACAGCCTACTCTGGAAACACCATATATTTT CASSTTAYSGNTIYF
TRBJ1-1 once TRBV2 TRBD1 TGTGCCAGCAGATCCGGGACAGGGGTTTCTGAAGCTTTCTTT CASRSGTGVSEAFF
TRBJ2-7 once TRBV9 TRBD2 TGTGCCAGCAGCCCATATGGGACTAGCGGTACCTACGAGCAGTACTTC CASSPYGTSGTYEQYF
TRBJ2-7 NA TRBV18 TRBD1 TGTGCCAGCTCACCAGGGCAGGGGGCAATTCCCGAGCAGTACTTC CASSPGQGAIPEQYF
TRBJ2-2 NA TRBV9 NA TGTGCCAGCAGCGGGAGCCTCGGGGAGCTGTTTTTT CASSGSLGELFF
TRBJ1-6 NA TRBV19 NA TGTGCCAGTATCGACAGCCTCTCCTATAATTCACCCCTCCACTTT CASIDSLSYNSPLHF
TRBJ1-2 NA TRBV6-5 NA TGTGCCAGCAGCGATTTCGACAGAAACTATGGCTACACCTTC CASSDFDRNYGYTF
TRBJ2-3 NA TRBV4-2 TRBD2 TGTGCCAGCAGCCAAGATAGCCTAGCGGGAGGTGATACGCAGTATTTT CASSQDSLAGGDTQYF
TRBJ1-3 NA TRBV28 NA TGTGCCTGCTGGGGAGGGCCCCACTCTGGAAACACCATATATTTT CACWGGPHSGNTIYF
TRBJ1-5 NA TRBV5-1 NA TGCGCCAGCAGCTTGTCCCCCCTCGATGCGGGGCCCCAGCATTTT CASSLSPLDAGPQHF
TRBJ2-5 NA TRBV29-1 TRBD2 TGCAGCGTTGACGCGGGAGGACGGGAGACCCAGTACTTC CSVDAGGRETQYF
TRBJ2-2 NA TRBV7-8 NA TGTGCCAGCAGCTTAGTGTGGGGACTTAGCCTGAACACCGGGGAGCTGTTTTTT CASSLVWGLSLNTGELFF
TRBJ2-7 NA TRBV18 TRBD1 TGTGCCAGCTCACCAGCAGGGACAGGAACCTACGAGCAGTACTTC CASSPAGTGTYEQYF
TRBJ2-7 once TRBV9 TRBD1 TGTGCCAGCAGCGTAGGGGACAGGGGCTACGAGCAGTACTTC CASSVGDRGYEQYF
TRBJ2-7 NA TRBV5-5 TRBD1 TGTGCCAGCAGCTTGGGGGGGGACAGGGCATACGAGCAGTACTTC CASSLGGDRAYEQYF
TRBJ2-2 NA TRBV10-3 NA TGTGCCATCAGACAGGGAGGGCTCACCGGGGAGCTGTTTTTT CAIRQGGLTGELFF
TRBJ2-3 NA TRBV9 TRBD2 TGTGCCAGCAGCGTAGGTGTAGCGGGGGATACAGATACGCAGTATTTT CASSVGVAGDTDTQYF
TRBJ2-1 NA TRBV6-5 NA TGTGCCAGCAGTCGGGAACCCGTCTTGGGGGAGCAGTTCTTC CASSREPVLGEQFF
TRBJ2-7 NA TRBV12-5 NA TGTGCTAGTGCCCGGTCTCGTTCCTACGAGCAGTACTTC CASARSRSYEQYF
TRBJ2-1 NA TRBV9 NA TGTGCCAGCAGCGTGATGTGGGGGACTCTTAGCTCCTACAATGAGCAGTTCTTC CASSVMWGTLSSYNEQFF
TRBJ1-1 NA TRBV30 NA TGTGCCTGGATTCATGTGAGGACTGAAGCTTTCTTT CAWIHVRTEAFF
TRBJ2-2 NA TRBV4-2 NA TGTGCCAGCAGCCAAGACCTGTCCAGCACCGGGGAGCTGTTTTTT CASSQDLSSTGELFF
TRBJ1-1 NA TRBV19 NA NA CASTSGGNTEAFF
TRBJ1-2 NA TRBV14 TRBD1 TGTGCCAGCAGCCAAGAAGGGGGCCACTATGGCTACACCTTC CASSQEGGHYGYTF